The 10 T cell receptor beta chains listed next were all sequenced from one sample in a study of blood T cell repertoires in COVID-19. Clones were sequenced by immunoSEQ multiplex PCR, and TCRdb holds only the in-frame ones, with some missing. Of about 89,000 clones in the sample, about four fifths were seen once. The sequencing input was peripheral blood. The receptors originated from a man between 70 and 80 years old with COVID-19, enrolled during active disease.

This CDR3 is CASSPGTGGMRKGYTF. The CDR3 bases are TGTGCCAGCAGCCCCGGGACAGGGGGCATGAGAAAGGGCTACACCTTC. The chain recombines TRBV5-5 with TRBJ1-2; 12 positions match TRBD1. Germline V gene data show CDR1 as SGHKS and CDR2 as YYEKEE (reference sequence). This CDR3 has 16 amino acids. The trim removed 4 bases at V and 8 bases at J, leaving 12 bases unmatched.

DNA for the CDR3: TGTGCCAGCAGTGAATACAGGGAAAACATATATTTT. Protein sequence: CASSEYRENIYF. The rearrangement links TRBV6-1 to TRBJ1-3; TRBD1 might be the D (6 bases). The germline V and J ends were trimmed by 2 bases and 12 bases, with 11 bases remaining between them. The CDR3 has 12 residues. Germline V gene lookup returns CDR1 MNHNS and CDR2 SASEGT.

The genes are TRBV27 and TRBJ2-2; D gene uncertain. The germline V gene has CDR1 MNHEY and CDR2 SMNVEV (reference sequence). The germline V and J ends were trimmed by 6 bases and 8 bases, with 7 bases remaining between them. The length of the CDR3 is 11 residues. The DNA of the CDR3 is TGTGCCAGCAGCCCCCGGGGGGAGCTGTTTTTT. Translation: CASSPRGELFF.

The chain has TRBV7-3 and TRBJ2-1, with 8 nucleotides matching TRBD2. This CDR3 is 15 amino acids long. Germline loops: CDR1 SGHTA, CDR2 FQGTGA. After removal of 4 bases from V and 2 bases from J, the junction contained 4 bases not matched to a gene. The CDR3 nucleotides read TGTGCCAGCAGCTCCGGACTAGCCCCCTACAATGAGCAGTTCTTC. Protein product: CASSSGLAPYNEQFF.

This clone was seen a handful of times. The chain links TRBV7-2 to TRBJ1-2; D unclear. The germline V gene has CDR1 SGHTA and CDR2 FQGNSA. This CDR3 has 16 amino acids. Trimming shortened V by 5 bases and J by 6 bases, and 22 bases separated the two germline ends. The CDR3 coding sequence is TGTGCCAGCAGCCCCCAAGTGGCAGGCTCTCTTGATGGCTACACCTTC. As protein: CASSPQVAGSLDGYTF.

This clone was detected once. This rearrangement joins TRBV4-3 to TRBJ1-6; the match to TRBD1 covers 8 bases. Germline CDR1 reads LGHNA; CDR2 reads YSLEER. The V segment lost 5 bases and the J segment 1 base; nucleotides outside the gene matches: 4. CDR3 size: 16 residues. In DNA, the CDR3 is TGCGCCAGCAGCTTGCAGGGGGCGTCCTATAATTCACCCCTCCACTTT. Residues: CASSLQGASYNSPLHF.

This chain uses TRBV9 with TRBJ1-1, with D perhaps TRBD1 (5 bases). The ends were cut back, 3 bases at V and 1 base at J, with 7 bases in the middle. CDR1 is SGDLS and CDR2 is YYNGEE in the germline V gene. This CDR3 is built from 13 residues. CDR3: CASSAGQNTEAFF. CDR3 nucleotide sequence: TGTGCCAGCAGCGCCGGACAGAACACTGAAGCTTTCTTT.

The CDR3 DNA reads as TGTGCCAGCTCACCACCGGGACAGGGGGCCCAAGAGACCCAGTACTTC. Translating gives CASSPPGQGAQETQYF. This chain joins TRBV18 and TRBJ2-5, with 12 bases identical to TRBD1. V gave up 0 bases and J gave up 1 base; unmatched junction bases: 0. Per germline, CDR1 KGHSH and CDR2 LQKENI. The CDR3 runs 16 residues.

The chain is built from TRBV11-3 and TRBJ1-2; the D gene is possibly TRBD1 (6 bases). The CDR3 contains 13 residues. Germline CDR1 and CDR2: SGHNT and YENEEA. Trimming cost V 3 bases and J 5 bases, with 10 bases left between them. CDR3 nucleotide sequence: TGTGCCAGCAGCTTGCTCAGGGGATATGGCTACACCTTC. This translates into CASSLLRGYGYTF.

This clone was picked up one time. The chain employs TRBV5-8 and TRBJ1-2; perhaps TRBD1 as D (5 bases). This CDR3 has 15 amino acids. Germline V CDR1 and CDR2: SGHTS, YDEGEE. The V end lost 2 bases, the J end lost 7 bases, and 18 bases lay between the germline ends. CDR3 in amino acids: CASSFYLQGSAGYTF. Written as DNA, the CDR3 is TGTGCCAGCAGCTTTTATCTCCAGGGATCGGCTGGCTACACCTTC.